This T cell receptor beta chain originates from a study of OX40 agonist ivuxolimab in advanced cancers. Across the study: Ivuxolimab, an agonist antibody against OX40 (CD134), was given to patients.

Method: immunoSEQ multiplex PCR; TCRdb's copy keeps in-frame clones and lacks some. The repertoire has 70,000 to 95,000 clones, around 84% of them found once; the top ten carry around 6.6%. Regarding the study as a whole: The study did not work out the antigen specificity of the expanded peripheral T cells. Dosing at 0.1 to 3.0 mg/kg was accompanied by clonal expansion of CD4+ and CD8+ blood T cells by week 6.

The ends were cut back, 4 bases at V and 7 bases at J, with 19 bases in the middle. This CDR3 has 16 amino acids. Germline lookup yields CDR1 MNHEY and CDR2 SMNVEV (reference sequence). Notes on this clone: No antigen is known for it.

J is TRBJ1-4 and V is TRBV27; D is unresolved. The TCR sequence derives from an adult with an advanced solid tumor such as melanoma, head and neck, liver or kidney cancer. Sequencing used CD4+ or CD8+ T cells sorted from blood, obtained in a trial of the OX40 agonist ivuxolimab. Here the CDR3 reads CASSSENGPMGEKLFF. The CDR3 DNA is TGTGCCAGCAGTTCCGAGAACGGCCCGATGGGTGAAAAACTGTTTTTT.